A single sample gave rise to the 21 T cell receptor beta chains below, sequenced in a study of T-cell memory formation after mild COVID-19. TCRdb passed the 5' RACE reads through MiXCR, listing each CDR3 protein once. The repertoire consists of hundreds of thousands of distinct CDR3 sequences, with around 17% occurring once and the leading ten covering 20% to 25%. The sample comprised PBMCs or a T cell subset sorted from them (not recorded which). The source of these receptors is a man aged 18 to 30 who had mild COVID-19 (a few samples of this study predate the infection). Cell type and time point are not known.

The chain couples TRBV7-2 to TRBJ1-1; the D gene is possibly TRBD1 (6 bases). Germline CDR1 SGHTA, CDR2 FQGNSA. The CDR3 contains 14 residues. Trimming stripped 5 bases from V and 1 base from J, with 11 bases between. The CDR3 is CASSKGQWNTEAFF. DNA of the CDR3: TGTGCCAGCAGCAAGGGACAATGGAACACTGAAGCTTTCTTT.

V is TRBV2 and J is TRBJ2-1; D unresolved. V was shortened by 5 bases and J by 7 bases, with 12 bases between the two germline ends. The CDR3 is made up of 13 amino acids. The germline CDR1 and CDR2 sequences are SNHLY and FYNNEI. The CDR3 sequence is CASSSQTWNEQFF. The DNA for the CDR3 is TGTGCCAGCAGTTCACAGACCTGGAATGAGCAGTTCTTC.

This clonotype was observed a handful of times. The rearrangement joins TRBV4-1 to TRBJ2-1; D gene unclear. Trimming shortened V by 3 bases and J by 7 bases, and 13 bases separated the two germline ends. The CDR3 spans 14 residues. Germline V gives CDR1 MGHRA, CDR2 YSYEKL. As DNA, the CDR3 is TGCGCCAGCAGCCAGGACCTCATCTCTAATGAGCAGTTCTTC. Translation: CASSQDLISNEQFF.

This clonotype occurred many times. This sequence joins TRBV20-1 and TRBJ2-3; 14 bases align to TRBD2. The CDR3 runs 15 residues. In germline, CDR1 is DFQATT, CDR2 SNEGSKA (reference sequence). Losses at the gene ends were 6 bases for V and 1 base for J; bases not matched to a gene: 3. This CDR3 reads CSAMGLAGGTDTQYF. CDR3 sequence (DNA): TGCAGTGCGATGGGACTAGCGGGGGGCACAGATACGCAGTATTTT.

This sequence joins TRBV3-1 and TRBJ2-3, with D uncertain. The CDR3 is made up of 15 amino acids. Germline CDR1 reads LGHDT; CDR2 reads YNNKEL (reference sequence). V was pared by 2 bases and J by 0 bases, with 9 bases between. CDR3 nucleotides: TGTGCCAGCAGCCAACAGTTTACTAGCACAGATACGCAGTATTTT. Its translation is CASSQQFTSTDTQYF.

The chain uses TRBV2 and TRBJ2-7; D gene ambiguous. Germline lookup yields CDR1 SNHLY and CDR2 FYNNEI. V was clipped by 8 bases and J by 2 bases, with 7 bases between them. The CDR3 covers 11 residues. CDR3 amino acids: CASVRPYEQYV. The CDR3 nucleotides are TGTGCCAGCGTCCGTCCCTACGAGCAGTACGTC.

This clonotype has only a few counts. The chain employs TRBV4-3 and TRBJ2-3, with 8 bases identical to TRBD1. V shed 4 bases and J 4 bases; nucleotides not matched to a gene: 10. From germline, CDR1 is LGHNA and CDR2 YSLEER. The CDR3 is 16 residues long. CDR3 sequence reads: CASSPAAGGRADTQYF. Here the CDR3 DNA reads TGCGCCAGCAGCCCCGCGGCAGGGGGCCGGGCAGATACGCAGTATTTT.

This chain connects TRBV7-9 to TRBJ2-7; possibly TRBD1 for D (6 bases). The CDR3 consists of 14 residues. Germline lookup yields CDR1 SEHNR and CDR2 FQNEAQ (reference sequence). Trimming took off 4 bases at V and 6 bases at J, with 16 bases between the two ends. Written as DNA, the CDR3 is TGTGCCAGCAGCTCCACGACAGGCCCCTTCGAGCAGTACTTC. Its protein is CASSSTTGPFEQYF.

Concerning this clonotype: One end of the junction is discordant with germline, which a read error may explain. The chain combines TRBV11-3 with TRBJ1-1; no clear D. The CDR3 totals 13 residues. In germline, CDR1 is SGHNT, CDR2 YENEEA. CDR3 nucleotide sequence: TGTGCCAGCAGCGAAACATTAGGGAGCAAAGCTTTATTT. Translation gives CASSETLGSKALF. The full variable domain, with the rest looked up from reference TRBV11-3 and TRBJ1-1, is EAGVVQSPRYKIIEKKQPVAFWCNPISGHNTLYWYLQNLGQGPELLIRYENEEAVDDSQLPKDRFSAERLKGVDSTLKIQPAELGDSAVYLCASSETLGSKALFGQGTRLTVV.

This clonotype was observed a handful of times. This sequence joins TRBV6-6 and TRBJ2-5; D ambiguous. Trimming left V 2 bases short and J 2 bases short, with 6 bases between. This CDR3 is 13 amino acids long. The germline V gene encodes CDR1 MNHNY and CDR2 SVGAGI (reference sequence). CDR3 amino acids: CASSYGDQETQYF. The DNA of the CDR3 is TGTGCCAGCAGTTACGGAGATCAAGAGACCCAGTACTTC.

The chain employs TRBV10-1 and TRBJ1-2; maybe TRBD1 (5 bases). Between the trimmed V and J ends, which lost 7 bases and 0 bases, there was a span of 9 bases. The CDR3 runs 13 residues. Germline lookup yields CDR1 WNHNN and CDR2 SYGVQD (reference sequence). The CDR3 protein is CASTGSANYGYTF. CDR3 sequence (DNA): TGCGCCAGCACAGGGAGCGCTAACTATGGCTACACCTTC.

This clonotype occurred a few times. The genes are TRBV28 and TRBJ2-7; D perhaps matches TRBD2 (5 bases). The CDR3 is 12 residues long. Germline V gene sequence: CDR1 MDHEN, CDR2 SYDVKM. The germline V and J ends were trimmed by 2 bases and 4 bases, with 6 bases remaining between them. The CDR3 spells CASSLAGYEQYV. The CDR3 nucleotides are TGTGCCAGCAGTTTAGCGGGTTACGAGCAGTACGTC.

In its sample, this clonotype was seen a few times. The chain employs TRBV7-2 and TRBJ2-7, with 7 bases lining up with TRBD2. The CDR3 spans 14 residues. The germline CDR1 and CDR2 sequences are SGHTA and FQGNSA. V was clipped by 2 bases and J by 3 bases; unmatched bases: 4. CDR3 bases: TGTGCCAGCAGCTTAAGGGAGGGAGGCTACGAGCAGTACGTC. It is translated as CASSLREGGYEQYV.

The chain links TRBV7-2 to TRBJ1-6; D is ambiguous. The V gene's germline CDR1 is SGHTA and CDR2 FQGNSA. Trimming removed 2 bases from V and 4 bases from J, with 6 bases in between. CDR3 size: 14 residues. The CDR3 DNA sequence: TGTGCCAGCAGCTTACTTTTTTATAATTCACCCCTCCACTTT. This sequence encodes CASSLLFYNSPLHF.

The CDR3 DNA sequence: TGTGCCAGCAGCGCCGACAGGGGGGCTCATCTCGAGCAGTACTTC. Its protein is CASSADRGAHLEQYF. The chain joins TRBV5-6 to TRBJ2-7; 9 bases map to TRBD1. CDR1 and CDR2 from the germline V gene are SGHDT and YYEEEE. V shed 4 bases, J shed 6 bases, and the junction held 11 bases outside the gene matches. The CDR3 consists of 15 residues.

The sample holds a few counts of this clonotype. CDR3: CAISETDEGLEDTGELFF. CDR3 DNA: TGTGCCATCAGTGAGACAGACGAGGGACTAGAGGACACCGGGGAGCTGTTTTTT. The chain links TRBV10-3 to TRBJ2-2, with 8 bases lining up with TRBD2. CDR1 is ENHRY, CDR2 SYGVKD, per germline. The CDR3 loop spans 18 amino acids. Unmatched junction bases numbered 11, after V lost 2 bases and J lost 3 bases.

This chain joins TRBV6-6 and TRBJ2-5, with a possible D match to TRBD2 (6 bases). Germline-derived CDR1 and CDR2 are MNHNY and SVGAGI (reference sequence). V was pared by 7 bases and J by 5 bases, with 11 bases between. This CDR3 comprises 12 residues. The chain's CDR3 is CASTQGGETQYF. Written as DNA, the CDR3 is TGTGCCAGCACCCAAGGAGGGGAGACCCAGTACTTC.

The CDR3 DNA follows: TGTGCCAGCAGTTACATGGTCAACTATGGCTACACCTTC. It codes for CASSYMVNYGYTF. The chain is built from TRBV6-5 and TRBJ1-2; D is uncertain. The CDR3 consists of 13 residues. Trimming stripped 2 bases from V and 2 bases from J, with 6 bases between. Germline CDR1 is MNHEY and CDR2 is SVGAGI.

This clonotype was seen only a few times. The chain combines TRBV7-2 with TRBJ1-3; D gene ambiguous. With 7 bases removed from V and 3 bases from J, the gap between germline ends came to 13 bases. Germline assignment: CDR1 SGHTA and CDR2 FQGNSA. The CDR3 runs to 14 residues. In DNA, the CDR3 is TGTGCCAGCATAAAGTCCGATTTTGGAAACACCATATATTTT. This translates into CASIKSDFGNTIYF.

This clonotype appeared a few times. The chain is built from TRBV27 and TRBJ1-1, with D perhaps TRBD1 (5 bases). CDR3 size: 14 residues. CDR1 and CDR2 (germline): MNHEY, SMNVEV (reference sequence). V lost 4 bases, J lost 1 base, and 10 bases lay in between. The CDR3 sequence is CASSSEGQNTEAFF. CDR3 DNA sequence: TGTGCCAGCAGTTCCGAAGGACAGAACACTGAAGCTTTCTTT.

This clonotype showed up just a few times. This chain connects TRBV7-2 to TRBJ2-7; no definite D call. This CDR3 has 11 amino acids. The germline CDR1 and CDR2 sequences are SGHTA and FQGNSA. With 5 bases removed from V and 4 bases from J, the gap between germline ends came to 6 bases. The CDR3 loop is CASSLQYEQYF. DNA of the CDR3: TGTGCCAGCAGCCTGCAATACGAGCAGTACTTC. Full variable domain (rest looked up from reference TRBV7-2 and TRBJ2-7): GAGVSQSPSNKVTEKGKDVELRCDPISGHTALYWYRQSLGQGLEFLIYFQGNSAPDKSGLPSDRFSAERTGGSVSTLTIQRTQQEDSAVYLCASSLQYEQYFGPGTRLTVT.